Presented here are 22 T cell receptor beta chains from one specimen sequenced in a study of breast tumors, draining lymph nodes, adjacent tissues. TCRdb independently ran MiXCR on the multiplex PCR reads; one entry per CDR3 protein. In the table there are 290,000 or so distinct CDR3 sequences, about 33% of which are singletons. The lymph nodes were axillary draining lymph nodes from breast cancer patients. The source material was axillary lymph node tissue. These receptors were collected from a female donor with breast cancer. Some clones in this sample may be carry-over from other donors' samples.

As for this clonotype: A read error is possible here, since a much larger clone lies one base away. Since the CDR3 does not end with the conserved phenylalanine or tryptophan, this likely comes from a read error. The rearrangement uses TRBV14 and TRBJ2-1, with 11 bases identical to TRBD2. Germline V CDR1 and CDR2: SGHDN, FVKESK. This CDR3 contains 15 residues. The V gene end was trimmed by 5 bases and the J gene end by 7 bases; junction bases not matched to a gene: 7. CDR3 loop: CASSSLAGVRNEQFL. CDR3 sequence (DNA): TGTGCCAGCAGCTCACTAGCGGGAGTGCGAAATGAGCAGTTCCTC.

This clonotype was picked up many times. This sequence joins TRBV11-3 and TRBJ2-2, with D perhaps TRBD1 or TRBD2 (6 bases each). Between the trimmed V and J ends, which lost 4 bases and 4 bases, there was a span of 10 bases. The CDR3 has 14 amino acids. Per germline, CDR1 SGHNT and CDR2 YENEEA. CDR3 residues: CASSWGAGTGELFF. Here the CDR3 DNA reads TGTGCCAGCAGCTGGGGGGCGGGCACCGGGGAGCTGTTTTTT.

This clonotype was recorded at least ten times. V usage is TRBV9 and J usage is TRBJ2-7; 8 nucleotides line up with TRBD1. Germline CDR1 is SGDLS and CDR2 is YYNGEE. V lost 3 bases and J lost 1; bases outside the gene matches: 9. This CDR3 has 16 amino acids. The CDR3, as DNA: TGTGCCAGCAGCGAAAGCCGGGACAGGCCATCCTACGAGCAGTACTTC. This translates into CASSESRDRPSYEQYF.

V is TRBV27 and J is TRBJ2-1, with TRBD1 matching 10 bases. The V gene end was trimmed by 5 bases and the J gene end by 6 bases; junction bases not matched to a gene: 10. This CDR3 is built from 16 residues. CDR1 is MNHEY, CDR2 SMNVEV, per germline (reference sequence). CDR3 nucleotides: TGTGCCAGCAGTCCCATTGGGACAGGGGCGGGCAATGAGCAGTTCTTC. It is translated as CASSPIGTGAGNEQFF.

This clonotype was recorded many times. J is TRBJ2-2 and V is TRBV5-4; D is unclear. The germline V and J ends were trimmed by 4 bases and 2 bases, with 15 bases remaining between them. The CDR3 is 16 residues long. Germline assignment: CDR1 SGHNT and CDR2 YYREEE (reference sequence). In DNA, the CDR3 is TGTGCCAGCAGCCCCCGGGCGGTAAAAAACACCGGGGAGCTGTTTTTT. Protein: CASSPRAVKNTGELFF. The variable domain in full, with the rest retrieved from reference TRBV5-4 and TRBJ2-2, is ETGVTQSPTHLIKTRGQQVTLRCSSQSGHNTVSWYQQALGQGPQFIFQYYREEENGRGNFPPRFSGLQFPNYSSELNVNALELDDSALYLCASSPRAVKNTGELFFGEGSRLTVL.

With regard to this clonotype: Mismatch with germline at one junction end may stem from a read error. The chain employs TRBV29-1 and TRBJ1-2; a weak D match, TRBD1 (6 bases). Germline V gives CDR1 SQVTM, CDR2 ANQGSEA. The CDR3 totals 12 residues. CDR3: CSHWDIQYGFTF. The DNA of the CDR3 is TGCAGCCACTGGGACATTCAATATGGCTTCACCTTC.

The chain carries TRBV28 and TRBJ2-7; D not resolved. The germline CDR1 and CDR2 sequences are MDHEN and SYDVKM. There are 11 residues in the CDR3. Trimming stripped 3 bases from V and 4 bases from J, with 4 bases between. CDR3 nucleotide sequence: TGTGCCAGCAGTTTCAAGTACGAGCAGTACTTC. Translation: CASSFKYEQYF. The variable domain in full, completed from reference TRBV28 and TRBJ2-7, reads DVKVTQSSRYLVKRTGEKVFLECVQDMDHENMFWYRQDPGLGLRLIYFSYDVKMKEKGDIPEGYSVSREKKERFSLILESASTNQTSMYLCASSFKYEQYFGPGTRLTVT.

This clonotype was detected ten times or more. This chain uses TRBV7-9 with TRBJ1-3; D remains unclear. This CDR3 has 15 residues. Germline CDR1 and CDR2: SEHNR and FQNEAQ (reference sequence). Deletions cut 7 bases from V and 4 bases from J, with 17 bases between. The CDR3 here is CASTQLGSDGNTIYF. The CDR3 bases are TGTGCCAGCACCCAGCTCGGGAGTGACGGAAACACCATATATTTT.

This clonotype was counted at least ten times. This chain connects TRBV20-1 to TRBJ2-7, with D possibly matching TRBD1 (6 bases). CDR1 and CDR2 (germline): DFQATT, SNEGSKA (reference sequence). Trimming shortened V by 4 bases and J by 3 bases, and 13 bases separated the two germline ends. This CDR3 has 13 residues. This CDR3 is CSATRDTYYEQYF. The CDR3 DNA is TGCAGTGCTACGAGGGACACCTACTACGAGCAGTACTTC.

This chain connects TRBV2 to TRBJ2-3; 12 bases align to TRBD2. Germline CDR1 SNHLY, CDR2 FYNNEI. The trim removed 5 bases at V and 11 bases at J, leaving 11 bases unmatched. This CDR3 comprises 15 residues. CDR3 in amino acids: CASSRTSGMKGEQYF. DNA of the CDR3: TGTGCCAGCAGTCGGACTAGCGGGATGAAGGGTGAGCAGTATTTT.

This clonotype was recorded at least ten times. V is TRBV7-2 and J is TRBJ2-3, with TRBD2 matching 10 bases. V was pared by 3 bases and J by 2 bases, with 5 bases of the junction left unmatched. Germline CDR1 SGHTA, CDR2 FQGNSA. There are 16 residues in the CDR3. As DNA, the CDR3 is TGTGCCAGCAGCTTGAGGAGCGGGAGGGCCACAGATACGCAGTATTTT. This translates into CASSLRSGRATDTQYF.

The chain is built from TRBV29-1 and TRBJ2-7; 11 nucleotides line up with TRBD2. The CDR3 has 13 amino acids. With V trimmed by 6 bases and J by 1 base, 2 bases remained unmatched. Per the germline V gene, CDR1 is SQVTM and CDR2 is ANQGSEA. The CDR3 sequence: CSVRTSGSYEQYF. In DNA form, the CDR3 reads TGCAGCGTGAGGACTAGCGGGTCCTACGAGCAGTACTTC.

This clonotype has more than one count but fewer than ten. The chain carries TRBV3-1 and TRBJ2-3; D gene uncertain. CDR1 and CDR2 (germline): LGHDT, YNNKEL (reference sequence). The germline V and J ends were trimmed by 6 bases and 2 bases, with 15 bases remaining between them. The CDR3 loop spans 15 amino acids. The CDR3: CASSQSSSSTDTQYF. The DNA of the CDR3 is TGTGCCAGCAGTCAAAGTTCCTCTTCCACAGATACGCAGTATTTT.

This clonotype was counted ten times or more. This rearrangement joins TRBV7-3 to TRBJ2-1, with TRBD2 matching 7 bases. Trimming removed 1 base from V and 5 bases from J; junction bases left unmatched: 8. CDR1 is SGHTA, CDR2 FQGTGA, per germline. This CDR3 region has 16 residues. Here the CDR3 reads CASSLRGPGGDNEQFF. CDR3 DNA: TGTGCCAGCAGCTTAAGAGGGCCGGGGGGAGACAATGAGCAGTTCTTC.

This chain connects TRBV20-1 to TRBJ1-5, with D tentatively TRBD1 (5 bases). V was pared by 3 bases and J by 3 bases, with 12 bases between. Germline V gene data show CDR1 as DFQATT and CDR2 as SNEGSKA (reference sequence). This CDR3 has 14 residues. For the CDR3, the DNA is TGCAGTGCTAGTTACAGGCAGTTCAATCAGCCCCAGCATTTT. Translation gives CSASYRQFNQPQHF.

The J gene is TRBJ2-7, the V gene TRBV20-1, with 12 bases that match TRBD2. Germline V lookup: CDR1 DFQATT, CDR2 SNEGSKA (reference sequence). CDR3 size: 12 residues. V shed 4 bases, J shed 11 bases, and the junction held 6 bases outside the gene matches. The CDR3 DNA reads as TGCAGTGCTAACCGACTAGCGGGGGCTGAGTACTTC. This codes for CSANRLAGAEYF.

This clonotype has a count of ten or more. The J gene is TRBJ2-5, the V gene TRBV30; a possible D gene is TRBD2 (5 bases). This CDR3 spans 12 amino acids. Trimming removed 1 base from V and 10 bases from J, with 13 bases in between. Germline V lookup: CDR1 GTSNPN, CDR2 SVGIG (reference sequence). Written as DNA, the CDR3 is TGTGCCTGGAGTGCCCCCCGCGCGGGCCAGTACTTC. Residues: CAWSAPRAGQYF.

The chain uses TRBV19 and TRBJ1-1; tentative D call: TRBD1 (6 bases). The ends were cut back, 6 bases at V and 7 bases at J, with 15 bases in the middle. Looked up from germline, CDR1 is LNHDA and CDR2 is SQIVND (reference sequence). This CDR3 contains 13 residues. As DNA, the CDR3 is TGTGCCAGTAGCAACACAGGGAGGAGTGAAGCTTTCTTT. Protein product: CASSNTGRSEAFF.

This clonotype was counted ten times or more. The chain uses TRBV5-4 and TRBJ2-5; 7 nucleotides match TRBD1. Trimming removed 4 bases from V and 2 bases from J; junction bases left unmatched: 5. The CDR3 is 14 residues long. Per germline, CDR1 SGHNT and CDR2 YYREEE (reference sequence). CDR3 loop: CASSVTGEQETQYF. The DNA of the CDR3 is TGTGCCAGCAGCGTAACAGGGGAGCAAGAGACCCAGTACTTC.

In the case of this clonotype: Sequence at one end of the junction differs from germline and may be a read error. The V gene is TRBV11-2, the J gene TRBJ2-1; 9 bases fit TRBD2. Germline loops: CDR1 SGHAT, CDR2 FQNNGV. The CDR3 spans 15 residues. The CDR3 region is CASSSGLAPSSEQLF. The DNA for the CDR3 is TGTGCCAGCAGCTCGGGACTAGCTCCGTCAAGTGAGCAGCTCTTC.

A few counts support this clonotype. One junction end disagrees with the germline gene, perhaps due to a read error. The chain combines TRBV10-2 with TRBJ2-7; perhaps TRBD1 as D (6 bases). The CDR3 is 13 amino acids. From germline, CDR1 is WSHSY and CDR2 SAAADI. The CDR3 sequence: CASGTGRIYERYF. CDR3 bases: TGCGCCAGCGGAACAGGGCGTATTTACGAGCGGTACTTC.

The rearrangement joins TRBV15 to TRBJ2-5; D tentatively reads TRBD1 or TRBD2 (6 bases each). Germline lookup yields CDR1 LNHNV and CDR2 YYDKDF (reference sequence). The length of the CDR3 is 17 residues. The V and J ends lost 3 bases and 2 bases respectively, with 19 bases between them. This CDR3 reads CATSSERRGPGQETQYF. The CDR3 DNA is TGTGCCACCAGCAGTGAGCGTCGGGGGCCGGGGCAAGAGACCCAGTACTTC.